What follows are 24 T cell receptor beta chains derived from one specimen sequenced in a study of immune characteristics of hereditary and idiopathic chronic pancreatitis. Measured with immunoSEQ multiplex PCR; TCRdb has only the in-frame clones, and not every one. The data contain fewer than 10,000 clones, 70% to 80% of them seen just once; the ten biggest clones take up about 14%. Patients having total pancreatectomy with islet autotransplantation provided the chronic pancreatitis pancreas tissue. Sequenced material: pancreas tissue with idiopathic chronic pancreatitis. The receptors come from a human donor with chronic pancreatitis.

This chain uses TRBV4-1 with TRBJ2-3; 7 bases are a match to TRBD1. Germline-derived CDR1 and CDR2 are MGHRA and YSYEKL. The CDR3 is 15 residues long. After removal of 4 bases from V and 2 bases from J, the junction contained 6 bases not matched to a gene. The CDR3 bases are TGCGCCAGCAGCCGAGACAGGGTTGACACAGATACGCAGTATTTT. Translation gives CASSRDRVDTDTQYF.

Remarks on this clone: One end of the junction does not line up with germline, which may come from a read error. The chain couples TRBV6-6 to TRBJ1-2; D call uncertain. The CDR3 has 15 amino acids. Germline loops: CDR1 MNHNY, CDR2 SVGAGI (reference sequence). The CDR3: CASSPSVGANYGYTF. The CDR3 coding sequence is TGTGCCAGCAGTCCCAGTGTGGGCGCTAATTATGGCTACACCTTC.

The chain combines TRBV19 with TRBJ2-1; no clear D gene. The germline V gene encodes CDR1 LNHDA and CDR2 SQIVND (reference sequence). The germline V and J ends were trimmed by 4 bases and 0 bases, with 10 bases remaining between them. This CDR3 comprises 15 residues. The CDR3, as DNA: TGTGCCAGTAGTAACCCACCTTACTCCTACAATGAGCAGTTCTTC. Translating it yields CASSNPPYSYNEQFF. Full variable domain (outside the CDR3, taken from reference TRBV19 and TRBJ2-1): DGGITQSPKYLFRKEGQNVTLSCEQNLNHDAMYWYRQDPGQGLRLIYYSQIVNDFQKGDIAEGYSVSREKKESFPLTVTSAQKNPTAFYLCASSNPPYSYNEQFFGPGTRLTVL.

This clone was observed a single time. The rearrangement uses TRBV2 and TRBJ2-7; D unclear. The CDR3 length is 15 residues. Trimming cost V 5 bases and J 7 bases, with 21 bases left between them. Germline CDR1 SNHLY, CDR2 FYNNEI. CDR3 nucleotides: TGTGCCAGCAGTCCTACCTTCCCTTACCTGGGGGAGCAGTACTTC. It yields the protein CASSPTFPYLGEQYF.

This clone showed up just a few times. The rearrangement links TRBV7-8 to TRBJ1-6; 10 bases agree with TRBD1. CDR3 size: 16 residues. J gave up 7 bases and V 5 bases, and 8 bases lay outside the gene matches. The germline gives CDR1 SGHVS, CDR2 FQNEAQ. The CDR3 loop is CASSTKGQGTNSPLHF. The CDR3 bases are TGTGCCAGCAGCACCAAGGGACAGGGGACGAATTCACCCCTCCACTTT.

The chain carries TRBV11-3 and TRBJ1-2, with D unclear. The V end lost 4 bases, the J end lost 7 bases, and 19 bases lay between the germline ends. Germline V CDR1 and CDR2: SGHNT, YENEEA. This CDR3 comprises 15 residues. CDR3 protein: CASSSHTEMGFGYTF. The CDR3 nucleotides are TGTGCCAGCAGCTCCCACACGGAAATGGGTTTTGGCTACACCTTC.

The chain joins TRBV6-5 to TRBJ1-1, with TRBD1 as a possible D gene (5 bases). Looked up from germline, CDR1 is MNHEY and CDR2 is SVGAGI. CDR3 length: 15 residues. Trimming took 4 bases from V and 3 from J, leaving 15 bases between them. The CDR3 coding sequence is TGTGCCAGCAGTTTGATGTTCGGGGCGGACACTGAAGCTTTCTTT. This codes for CASSLMFGADTEAFF.

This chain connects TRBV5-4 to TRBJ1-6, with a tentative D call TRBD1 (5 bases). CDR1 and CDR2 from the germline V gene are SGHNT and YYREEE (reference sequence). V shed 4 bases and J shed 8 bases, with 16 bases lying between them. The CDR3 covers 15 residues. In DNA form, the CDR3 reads TGTGCCAGCAGCCCGGACGTGGGGCTACATTCACCCCTCCACTTT. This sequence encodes CASSPDVGLHSPLHF.

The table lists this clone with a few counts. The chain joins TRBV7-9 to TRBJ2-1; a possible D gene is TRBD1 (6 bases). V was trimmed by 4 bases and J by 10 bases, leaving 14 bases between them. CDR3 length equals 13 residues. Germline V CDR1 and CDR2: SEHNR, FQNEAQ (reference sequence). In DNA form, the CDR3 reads TGTGCCAGCAGCTCTCAAACAGGGTCGGAGCAGTTCTTC. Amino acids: CASSSQTGSEQFF.

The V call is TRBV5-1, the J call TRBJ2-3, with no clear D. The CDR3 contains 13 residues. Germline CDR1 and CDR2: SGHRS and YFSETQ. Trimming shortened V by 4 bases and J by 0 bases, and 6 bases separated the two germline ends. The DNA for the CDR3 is TGCGCCAGCAGCCCCGGGAGCACAGATACGCAGTATTTT. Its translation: CASSPGSTDTQYF.

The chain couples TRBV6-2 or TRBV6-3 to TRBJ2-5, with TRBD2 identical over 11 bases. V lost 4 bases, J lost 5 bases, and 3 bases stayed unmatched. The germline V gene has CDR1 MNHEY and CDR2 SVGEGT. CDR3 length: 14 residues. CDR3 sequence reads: CASSSTSGVETQYF. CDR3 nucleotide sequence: TGTGCCAGCAGTTCGACTAGCGGGGTGGAGACCCAGTACTTC.

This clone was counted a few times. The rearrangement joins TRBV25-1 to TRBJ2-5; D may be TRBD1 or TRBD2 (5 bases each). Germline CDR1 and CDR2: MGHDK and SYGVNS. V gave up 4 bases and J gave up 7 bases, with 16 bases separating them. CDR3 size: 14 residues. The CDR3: CASSGSGTPGTQYF. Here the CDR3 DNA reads TGTGCCAGCAGTGGCTCCGGGACCCCGGGGACCCAGTACTTC.

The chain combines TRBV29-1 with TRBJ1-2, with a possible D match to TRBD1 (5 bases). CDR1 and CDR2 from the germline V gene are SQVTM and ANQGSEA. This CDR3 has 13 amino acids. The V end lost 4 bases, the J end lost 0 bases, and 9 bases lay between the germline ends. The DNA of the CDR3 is TGCAGCGTTGTAGTGGGGGCTAACTATGGCTACACCTTC. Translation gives CSVVVGANYGYTF.

The CDR3, as DNA: TGCGCCAGCCACGATGACGGCTACACTGAAGCTTTCTTT. Translation: CASHDDGYTEAFF. The chain uses TRBV5-1 and TRBJ1-1; no definite D call. The V gene lost 7 bases and the J gene lost 3 bases, with 13 bases spanning the gap. This CDR3 has 13 amino acids. Germline CDR1 and CDR2: SGHRS and YFSETQ.

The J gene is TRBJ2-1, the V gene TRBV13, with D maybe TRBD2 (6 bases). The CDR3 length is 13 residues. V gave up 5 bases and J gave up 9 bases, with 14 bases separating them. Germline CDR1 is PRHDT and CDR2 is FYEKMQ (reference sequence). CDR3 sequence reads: CASSLDPGGEQFF. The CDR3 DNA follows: TGTGCCAGCAGCCTAGACCCCGGGGGTGAGCAGTTCTTC.

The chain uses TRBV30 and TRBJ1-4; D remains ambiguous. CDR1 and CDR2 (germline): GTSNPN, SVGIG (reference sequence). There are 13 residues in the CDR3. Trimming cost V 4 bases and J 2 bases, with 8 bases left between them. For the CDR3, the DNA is TGTGCCTGGAACATTGGTACTAATGAAAAACTGTTTTTT. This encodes CAWNIGTNEKLFF.

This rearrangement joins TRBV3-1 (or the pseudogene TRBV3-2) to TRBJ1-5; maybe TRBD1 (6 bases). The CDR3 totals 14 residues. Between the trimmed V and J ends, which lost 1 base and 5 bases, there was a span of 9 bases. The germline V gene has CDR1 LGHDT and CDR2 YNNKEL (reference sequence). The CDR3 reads CASSQVPGDQPQHF. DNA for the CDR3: TGTGCCAGCAGCCAAGTCCCAGGGGATCAGCCCCAGCATTTT.

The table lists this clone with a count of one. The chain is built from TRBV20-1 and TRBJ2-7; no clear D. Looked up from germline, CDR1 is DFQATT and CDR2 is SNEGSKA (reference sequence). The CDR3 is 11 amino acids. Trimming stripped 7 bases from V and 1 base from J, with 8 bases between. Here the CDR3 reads CSVQSSYEQYF. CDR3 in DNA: TGCAGTGTGCAGTCGTCCTACGAGCAGTACTTC.

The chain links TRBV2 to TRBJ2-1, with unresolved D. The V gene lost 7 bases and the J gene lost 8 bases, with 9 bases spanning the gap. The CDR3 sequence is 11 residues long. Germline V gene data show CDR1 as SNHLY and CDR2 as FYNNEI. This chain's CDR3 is CASTALDEQFF. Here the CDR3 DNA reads TGTGCCAGCACCGCTCTGGATGAGCAGTTCTTC. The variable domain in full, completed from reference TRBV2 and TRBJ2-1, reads EPEVTQTPSHQVTQMGQEVILRCVPISNHLYFYWYRQILGQKVEFLVSFYNNEISEKSEIFDDQFSVERPDGSNFTLKIRSTKLEDSAMYFCASTALDEQFFGPGTRLTVL.

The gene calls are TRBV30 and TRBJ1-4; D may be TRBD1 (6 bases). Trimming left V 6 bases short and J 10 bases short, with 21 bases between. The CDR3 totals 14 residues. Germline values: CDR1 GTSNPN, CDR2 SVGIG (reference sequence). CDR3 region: CACQGRGAQRKLFF. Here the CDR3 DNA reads TGTGCCTGTCAGGGGCGGGGGGCCCAGCGAAAACTGTTTTTT.

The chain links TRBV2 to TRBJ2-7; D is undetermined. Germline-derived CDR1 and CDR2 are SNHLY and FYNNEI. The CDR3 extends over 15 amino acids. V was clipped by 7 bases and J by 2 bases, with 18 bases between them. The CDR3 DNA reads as TGTGCCAGCACCCCGGCCGAGAGGCGGACCTACGAGCAGTACGTC. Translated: CASTPAERRTYEQYV.

CDR3: CSAGAVAGTKNIQYF. CDR3 coding DNA: TGCAGCGCTGGAGCGGTAGCGGGGACCAAAAACATTCAGTACTTC. The chain is built from TRBV29-1 and TRBJ2-4, with 8 bases aligning to TRBD2. CDR1 SQVTM and CDR2 ANQGSEA come from the germline V gene. J was trimmed by 2 bases and V by 7 bases; bases with no gene match: 10. The CDR3 consists of 15 residues.

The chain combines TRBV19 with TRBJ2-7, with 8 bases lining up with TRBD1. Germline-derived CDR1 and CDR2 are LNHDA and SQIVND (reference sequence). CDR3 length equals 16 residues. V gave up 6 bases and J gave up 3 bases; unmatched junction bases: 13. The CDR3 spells CASSNLGAGGGYEQYF. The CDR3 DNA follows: TGTGCCAGTAGCAATCTTGGGGCAGGGGGCGGCTACGAGCAGTACTTC. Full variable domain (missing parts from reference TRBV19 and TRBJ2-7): DGGITQSPKYLFRKEGQNVTLSCEQNLNHDAMYWYRQDPGQGLRLIYYSQIVNDFQKGDIAEGYSVSREKKESFPLTVTSAQKNPTAFYLCASSNLGAGGGYEQYFGPGTRLTVT.

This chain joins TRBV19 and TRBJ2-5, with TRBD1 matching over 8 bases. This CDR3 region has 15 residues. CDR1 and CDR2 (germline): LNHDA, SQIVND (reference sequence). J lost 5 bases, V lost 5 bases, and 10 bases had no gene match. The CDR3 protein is CASSQKQGDRETQYF. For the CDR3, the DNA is TGTGCCAGTAGTCAAAAACAGGGGGACCGGGAGACCCAGTACTTC.